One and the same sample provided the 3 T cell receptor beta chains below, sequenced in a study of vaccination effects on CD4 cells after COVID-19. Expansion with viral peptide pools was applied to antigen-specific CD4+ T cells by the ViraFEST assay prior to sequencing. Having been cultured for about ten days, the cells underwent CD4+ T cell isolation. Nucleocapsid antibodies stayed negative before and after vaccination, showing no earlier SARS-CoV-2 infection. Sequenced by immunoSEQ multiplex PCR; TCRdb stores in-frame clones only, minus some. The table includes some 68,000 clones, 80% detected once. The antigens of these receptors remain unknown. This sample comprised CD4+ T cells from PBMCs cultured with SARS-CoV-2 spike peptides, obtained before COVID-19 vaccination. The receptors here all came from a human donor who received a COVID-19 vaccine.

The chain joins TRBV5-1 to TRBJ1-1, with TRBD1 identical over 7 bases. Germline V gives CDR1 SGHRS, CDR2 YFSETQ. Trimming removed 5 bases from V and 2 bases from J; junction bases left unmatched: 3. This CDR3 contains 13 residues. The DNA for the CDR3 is TGCGCCAGCAGGAGGGACAGCAACACTGAAGCTTTCTTT. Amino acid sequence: CASRRDSNTEAFF.

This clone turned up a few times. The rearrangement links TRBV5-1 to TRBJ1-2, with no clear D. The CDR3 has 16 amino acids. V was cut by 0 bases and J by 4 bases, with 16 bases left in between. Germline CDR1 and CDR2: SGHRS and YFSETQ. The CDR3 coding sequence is TGCGCCAGCAGCTTGGCCGGAGTGGCCGGCGGCTATGGCTACACCTTC. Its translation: CASSLAGVAGGYGYTF.

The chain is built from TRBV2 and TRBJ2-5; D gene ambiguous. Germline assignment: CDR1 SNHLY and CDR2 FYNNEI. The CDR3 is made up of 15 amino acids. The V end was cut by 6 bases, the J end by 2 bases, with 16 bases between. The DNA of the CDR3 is TGTGCCAGCAGACATGGCAGAACGATTCAAGAGACCCAGTACTTC. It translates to CASRHGRTIQETQYF.